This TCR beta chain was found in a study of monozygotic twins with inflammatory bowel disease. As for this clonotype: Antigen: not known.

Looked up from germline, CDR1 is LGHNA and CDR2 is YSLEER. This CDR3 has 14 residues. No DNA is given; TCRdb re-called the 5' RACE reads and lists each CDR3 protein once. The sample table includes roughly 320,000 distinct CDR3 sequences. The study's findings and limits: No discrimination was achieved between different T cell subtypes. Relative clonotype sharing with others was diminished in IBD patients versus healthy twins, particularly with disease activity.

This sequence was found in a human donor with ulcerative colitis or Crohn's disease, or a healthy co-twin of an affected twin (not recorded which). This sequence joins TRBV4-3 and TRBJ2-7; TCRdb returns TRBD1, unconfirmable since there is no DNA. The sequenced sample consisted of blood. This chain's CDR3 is CASSQAPGAYEQYF.